This TCR beta chain was sequenced during a study of radiation and T cells in renal cell carcinoma. General study points: Without pretreatment biopsies, baseline tumor clonotype presence was undetermined.

Germline CDR1 is MNHEY and CDR2 is SVGAGI. The V gene lost 2 bases and the J gene lost 1 base, with 6 bases spanning the gap. There are 14 residues in the CDR3. The assay was immunoSEQ multiplex PCR, and TCRdb's table has in-frame clones only and misses some. The sample lists some 30,000 clones; roughly 80% were seen once. Regarding this clone: Its antigen is not identified.

Time point here: blood 4 weeks post-SBRT, at nephrectomy. Treatment of the sample: 15 Gy SBRT to primary tumor, nephrectomy 4 weeks later. The tumor was a clear cell renal cell carcinoma. The chain couples TRBV6-5 to TRBJ1-3; D call uncertain. The source of this sequence is a man aged 60-69 years with renal cell carcinoma. The sample consisted of blood, taken from a patient whose treatment included radiotherapy and nephrectomy. The CDR3 nucleotides read TGTGCCAGCAGTTACACGAGATCTGGAAACACCATATATTTT. It codes for CASSYTRSGNTIYF.